The rows below give T cell receptor beta chains drawn from one sample of a study of blood T cell repertoires in COVID-19. This table comes from immunoSEQ multiplex PCR, and its TCRdb copy is limited to in-frame clones, with some not included. The sample has 79,000 or so clones, around 87% seen once. Sequencing was performed on peripheral blood. Receptor source: a human donor in a cohort sampled during active COVID-19. Both conserved end residues are part of each CDR3. Fields, in order: D gene, J gene, V gene, CDR3 protein. The D gene is left open where the match is weak.

>NA|TRBJ1-1|TRBV3-1/TRBV3-2
CASSQGLQGTSNTEAFF
>TRBD1|TRBJ1-6|TRBV30
CAWSRGGTNSPLHF
>TRBD2|TRBJ2-1|TRBV27
CASSLSYGKREGYEQFF
>TRBD1|TRBJ2-4|TRBV7-2
CASSVGTGVKNIQYF
>NA|TRBJ2-5|TRBV3-1/TRBV3-2
CASSQGMTGETQYF
>TRBD1|TRBJ1-2|TRBV5-1
CASSHRGQDYGYTF
>NA|TRBJ1-4|TRBV27
CASSLIQGATNEKLFF
>NA|TRBJ2-7|TRBV12-3/TRBV12-4
CASSPPDTYEQYF
>NA|TRBJ2-3|TRBV11-3
CASSPGQFITDTQYF
>NA|TRBJ1-3|TRBV11-2
CASSLRVEGNTIYF
>NA|TRBJ1-1|TRBV9
CASSAGGEGLNTEAFF